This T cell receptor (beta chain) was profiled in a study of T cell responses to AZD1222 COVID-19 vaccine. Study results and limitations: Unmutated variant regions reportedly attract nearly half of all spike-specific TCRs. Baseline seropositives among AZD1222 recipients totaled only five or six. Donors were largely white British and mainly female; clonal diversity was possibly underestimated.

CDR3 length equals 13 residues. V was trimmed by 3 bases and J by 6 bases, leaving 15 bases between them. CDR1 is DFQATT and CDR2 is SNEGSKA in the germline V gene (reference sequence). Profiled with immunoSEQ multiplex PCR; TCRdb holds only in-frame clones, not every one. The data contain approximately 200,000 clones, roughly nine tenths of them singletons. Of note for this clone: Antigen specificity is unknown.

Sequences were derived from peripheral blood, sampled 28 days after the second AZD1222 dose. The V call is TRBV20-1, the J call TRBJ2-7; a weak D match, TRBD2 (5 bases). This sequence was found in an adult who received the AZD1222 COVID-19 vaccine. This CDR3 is CSASHPSRGEQYF. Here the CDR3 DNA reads TGCAGTGCTAGTCATCCTAGCCGGGGCGAGCAGTACTTC.